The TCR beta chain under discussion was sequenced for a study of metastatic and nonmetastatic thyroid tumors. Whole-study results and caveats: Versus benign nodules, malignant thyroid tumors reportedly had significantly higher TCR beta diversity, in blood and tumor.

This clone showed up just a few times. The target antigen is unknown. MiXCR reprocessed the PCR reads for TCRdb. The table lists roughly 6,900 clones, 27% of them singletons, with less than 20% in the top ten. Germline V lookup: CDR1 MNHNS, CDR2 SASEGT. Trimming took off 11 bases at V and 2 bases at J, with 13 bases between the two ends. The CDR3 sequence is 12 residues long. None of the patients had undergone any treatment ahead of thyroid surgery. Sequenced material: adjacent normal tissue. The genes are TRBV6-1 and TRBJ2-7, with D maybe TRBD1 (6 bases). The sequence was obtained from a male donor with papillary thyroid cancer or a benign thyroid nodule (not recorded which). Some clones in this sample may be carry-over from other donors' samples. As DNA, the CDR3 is TGTGCCGGGGCTCGACAGGCCTACGAGCAGTACTTC. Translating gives CAGARQAYEQYF.